This T cell receptor (beta chain) was profiled in a study of blood T cells in healthy people across ages. Overall study findings and caveats: Unsorted PBMC material precluded a definitive naive versus antigen-experienced comparison. Aged donors had fewer naive CD4+ cells and lower diversity than long-lived donors.

Note on this clonotype: Its specificity is unknown.

Next came a second PCR, run for about 6 to 12 cycles, which used a sample-barcoded 5' primer along with a J-beta primer mix. Each cDNA molecule was tagged by a template-switch adaptor that had 12 random nucleotides. TCRdb recomputed calls from the 5' RACE reads with MiXCR, one row per CDR3 protein. The table includes 500,000 to 600,000 distinct CDR3 sequences, 27% detected once. The CDR3 runs 14 residues. CDR1 and CDR2 (germline): SGHRS, YFSETQ. The V and J ends lost 2 bases and 1 base respectively, with 8 bases between them. The sequenced sample was blood. This receptor was obtained from a woman in her seventies in good health. The chain recombines TRBV5-1 with TRBJ2-3; D gene ambiguous. Here the CDR3 DNA reads TGCGCCAGCAGCTTCGCCCTTGGCACAGATACGCAGTATTTT. Encoded protein: CASSFALGTDTQYF.